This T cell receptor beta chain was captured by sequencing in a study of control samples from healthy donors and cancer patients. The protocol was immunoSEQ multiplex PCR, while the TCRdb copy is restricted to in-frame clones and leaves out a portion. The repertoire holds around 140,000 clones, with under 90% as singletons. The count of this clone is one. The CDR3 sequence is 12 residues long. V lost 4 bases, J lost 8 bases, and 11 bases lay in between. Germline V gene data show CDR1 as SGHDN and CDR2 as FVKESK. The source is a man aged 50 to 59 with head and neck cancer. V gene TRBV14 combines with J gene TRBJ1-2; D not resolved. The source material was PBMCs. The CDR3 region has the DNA TGTGCCAGCAGCCCGGTACAAGGCGGCTACACCTTC. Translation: CASSPVQGGYTF. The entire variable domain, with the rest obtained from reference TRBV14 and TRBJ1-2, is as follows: EAGVTQFPSHSVIEKGQTVTLRCDPISGHDNLYWYRRVMGKEIKFLLHFVKESKQDESGMPNNRFLAERTGGTYSTLKVQPAELEDSGVYFCASSPVQGGYTFGSGTRLTVV.